A single sample is the source of the 2 T cell receptor beta chains below, sequenced in a study of OX40 agonist ivuxolimab in advanced cancers. The table came from immunoSEQ multiplex PCR; TCRdb's copy has only in-frame clones and leaves some out. This sample yields roughly 86,000 clones, of which roughly nine tenths are seen a single time; around 2.8% belongs to the top ten. The sample was CD4+ or CD8+ T cells sorted from blood, taken in a trial of the OX40 agonist ivuxolimab. The receptors were sampled from an adult with an advanced solid tumor such as melanoma, head and neck, liver or kidney cancer.

The chain carries TRBV7-9 and TRBJ1-1; D is uncertain. Per germline, CDR1 SEHNR and CDR2 FQNEAQ (reference sequence). V shed 6 bases and J shed 7 bases, with 15 bases lying between them. There are 13 residues in the CDR3. CDR3 sequence (DNA): TGTGCCAGCAGGTTTAGGGAGAACCTTGAAGCTTTCTTT. Its protein is CASRFRENLEAFF.

This chain uses TRBV7-2 with TRBJ2-7; weak D call: TRBD2 (5 bases). Germline V lookup: CDR1 SGHTA, CDR2 FQGNSA. With 4 bases removed from V and 3 bases from J, the gap between germline ends came to 10 bases. CDR3 length: 13 residues. The CDR3 region has the DNA TGTGCCAGCAGCTCCGCTCGGGACTACGAGCAGTACTTC. Its translation is CASSSARDYEQYF.